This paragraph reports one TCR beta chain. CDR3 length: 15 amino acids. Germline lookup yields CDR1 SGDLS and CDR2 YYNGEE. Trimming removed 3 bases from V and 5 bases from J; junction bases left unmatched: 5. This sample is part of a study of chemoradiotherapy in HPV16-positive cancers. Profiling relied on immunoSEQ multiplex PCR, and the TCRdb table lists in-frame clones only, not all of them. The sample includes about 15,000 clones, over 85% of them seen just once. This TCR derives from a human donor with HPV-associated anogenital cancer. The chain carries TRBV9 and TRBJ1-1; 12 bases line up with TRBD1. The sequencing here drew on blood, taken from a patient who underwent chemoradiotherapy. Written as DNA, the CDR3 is TGTGCCAGCAGCGGAGGGACAGGGGGCAGGACTGAAGCTTTCTTT. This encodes CASSGGTGGRTEAFF.